This entry describes one T cell receptor (beta chain). The antigen is not known. The sample originates from a study of CD8 T cells in ankylosing spondylitis. Study results and caveats: Matched ankylosing spondylitis synovial fluid reportedly showed significant enrichment of disease-linked clones. Seemingly characteristic of ankylosing spondylitis blood was a TCR beta motif consisting of roughly 8 highly homologous variants. Both synovial fluid and blood in reactive arthritis had previously been reported to carry some motif variants.

The V end was cut by 6 bases, the J end by 0 bases, with 11 bases between. The CDR3 is made up of 15 amino acids. Germline CDR1 reads MNHNS; CDR2 reads SASEGT. A quantitative 5'-RACE method, one with molecular barcodes, was used to make TCR beta libraries. MiXCR, run by TCRdb on the 5' RACE reads, gives a single entry per CDR3 protein. The sample carries roughly 300,000 distinct CDR3 sequences, 7% to 9% recorded once. The genes are TRBV6-1 and TRBJ2-2, with a possible D match to TRBD2 (6 bases). Sequenced: blood, either unsorted or a sorted T cell fraction (not recorded which). This clonotype was obtained from a male donor with ankylosing spondylitis. The CDR3: CASRPGLSNTGELFF. CDR3 nucleotides: TGTGCCAGCAGACCGGGACTGTCGAACACCGGGGAGCTGTTTTTT.